A single sample gave rise to the 25 T cell receptor beta chains below, sequenced in a study of shared clonotypes between healthy human individuals. The repertoire was sequenced with immunoSEQ multiplex PCR; TCRdb's copy has only in-frame clones and lacks some. The repertoire holds 2 million or so clones, with roughly 96% as singletons. The sequenced material came from naive CD4+ T cells sorted from blood. The subset here: CD45RA+ positively selected. The receptors were sampled from a man between 18 and 35 years old in good health.

This CDR3 reads CASRQGRSYEQYF. CDR3 nucleotides: TGTGCCAGCAGGCAGGGTAGATCCTACGAGCAGTACTTC. This chain connects TRBV28 to TRBJ2-7, with D perhaps TRBD1 (5 bases). The germline CDR1 and CDR2 sequences are MDHEN and SYDVKM. V lost 6 bases and J 1 base, leaving 10 bases between the germline ends. The CDR3 length is 13 residues.

The chain employs TRBV18 and TRBJ2-1, with 7 bases identical to TRBD1. Germline CDR1 and CDR2: KGHSH and LQKENI. The CDR3 runs to 16 residues. V lost 10 bases, J lost 1 base, and 13 bases stayed unmatched. The CDR3 bases are TGTGCCACCTCCGGGACAGCCGAAATTTCCTACAATGAGCAGTTCTTC. Protein: CATSGTAEISYNEQFF.

Concerning this clone itself: The sample has other DNA sequences that encode this CDR3 too. The chain joins TRBV28 to TRBJ2-7; D is ambiguous. Germline V lookup: CDR1 MDHEN, CDR2 SYDVKM. Trimming took off 4 bases at V and 3 bases at J, with 10 bases between the two ends. The CDR3 runs to 13 residues. The DNA for the CDR3 is TGTGCCAGCAGTTCTCCAGGAAGCTACGAGCAGTACTTC. It is translated as CASSSPGSYEQYF.

As concerns this clone: The same CDR3 also results from other DNA sequences found in this sample. The V gene is TRBV5-1, the J gene TRBJ1-1; D ambiguous. CDR3 length: 13 residues. The germline V gene encodes CDR1 SGHRS and CDR2 YFSETQ. Trimming took 1 base from V and 5 from J, leaving 9 bases between them. The CDR3: CASSLQEGTEAFF. CDR3 bases: TGCGCCAGCAGCTTGCAGGAGGGAACTGAAGCTTTCTTT.

This sequence joins TRBV5-6 and TRBJ2-2; 8 bases agree with TRBD2. J gave up 1 base and V 4 bases, and 0 bases lay outside the gene matches. Germline V CDR1 and CDR2: SGHDT, YYEEEE. The length of the CDR3 is 14 residues. CDR3 DNA sequence: TGTGCCAGCAGCACTAGCGGGAACACCGGGGAGCTGTTTTTT. This encodes CASSTSGNTGELFF.

The chain links TRBV10-1 to TRBJ1-2; 7 nucleotides line up with TRBD1. CDR1 is WNHNN and CDR2 is SYGVQD in the germline V gene (reference sequence). The ends lost 7 bases at V and 2 bases at J; junction bases unmatched: 10. The CDR3 length is 15 residues. The CDR3 region has the DNA TGCGCCAGCAATCATCGGGACAGATACAACTATGGCTACACCTTC. Its translation is CASNHRDRYNYGYTF.

The chain couples TRBV11-2 to TRBJ2-5, with D maybe TRBD2 (6 bases). Trimming cost V 1 base and J 0 bases, with 9 bases left between them. The CDR3 has 15 amino acids. Germline V gives CDR1 SGHAT, CDR2 FQNNGV. This CDR3 reads CASSLVAGNQETQYF. CDR3 sequence (DNA): TGTGCCAGCAGCTTAGTGGCGGGGAACCAAGAGACCCAGTACTTC.

In this sample, this clone turned up once. Other DNA sequences in the sample encode the same CDR3. This sequence joins TRBV7-2 and TRBJ2-5, with D hard to call. The CDR3 extends over 14 amino acids. CDR1 and CDR2 from the germline V gene are SGHTA and FQGNSA. Trimming cost V 1 base and J 0 bases, with 6 bases left between them. The CDR3 here is CASSLDRYQETQYF. CDR3 in DNA: TGTGCCAGCAGCTTAGATCGGTACCAAGAGACCCAGTACTTC.

The V and J genes are TRBV9 and TRBJ1-1; D ambiguous. Germline assignment: CDR1 SGDLS and CDR2 YYNGEE. The length of the CDR3 is 11 residues. V lost 4 bases to trimming and J lost 5 bases, with 6 bases between them. CDR3 in amino acids: CASSRVTEAFF. The CDR3 nucleotides are TGTGCCAGCAGCCGGGTGACTGAAGCTTTCTTT.

This chain joins TRBV12-5 and TRBJ2-5; TRBD2 is a possible D gene (5 bases). The CDR3 is 14 residues long. Germline assignment: CDR1 LGHNT and CDR2 FRNRAP. Trimming took 5 bases from V and 4 from J, leaving 14 bases between them. The DNA for the CDR3 is TGTGCTAGTGGTCCCGACGGGAAGCGAGAGACCCAGTACTTC. Its translation: CASGPDGKRETQYF.

V and J are TRBV30 and TRBJ2-5; TRBD2 is a possible D gene (6 bases). The length of the CDR3 is 13 residues. Germline V lookup: CDR1 GTSNPN, CDR2 SVGIG (reference sequence). The ends were cut back, 3 bases at V and 0 bases at J, with 8 bases in the middle. CDR3: CAWSRLDQETQYF. The CDR3 nucleotides are TGTGCCTGGAGCCGACTAGACCAAGAGACCCAGTACTTC.

The chain carries TRBV13 and TRBJ2-7, with D possibly being TRBD1 (6 bases). V was trimmed by 0 bases and J by 3 bases, leaving 15 bases between them. The CDR3 is 16 residues long. Germline CDR1 PRHDT, CDR2 FYEKMQ (reference sequence). The CDR3 sequence is CASSLGLGARGYEQYF. The CDR3 nucleotides are TGTGCCAGCAGCTTAGGCCTGGGGGCCAGGGGCTACGAGCAGTACTTC.

This chain joins TRBV6-5 and TRBJ1-2; TRBD1 agrees at 9 bases. V was pared by 5 bases and J by 3 bases, with 4 bases of the junction left unmatched. Germline CDR1 reads MNHEY; CDR2 reads SVGAGI. The CDR3 covers 14 residues. CDR3 DNA sequence: TGTGCCAGCAGTCCGAGGGACAGGGACTATGGCTACACCTTC. Its protein is CASSPRDRDYGYTF.

The genes are TRBV6-6 and TRBJ1-2; a possible D gene is TRBD1 (6 bases). Per the germline V gene, CDR1 is MNHNY and CDR2 is SVGAGI (reference sequence). The V and J ends lost 6 bases and 3 bases respectively, with 14 bases between them. This CDR3 is 14 amino acids long. DNA of the CDR3: TGTGCCAGCAGCCCGCCGACAGGACACTATGGCTACACCTTC. This codes for CASSPPTGHYGYTF.

The chain couples TRBV6-6 to TRBJ1-2; D unclear. The CDR3 runs to 15 residues. Germline assignment: CDR1 MNHNY and CDR2 SVGAGI (reference sequence). Trimming shortened V by 0 bases and J by 2 bases, and 10 bases separated the two germline ends. The CDR3 region is CASSYSSIGNYGYTF. The CDR3 DNA reads as TGTGCCAGCAGTTACTCGAGTATAGGGAACTATGGCTACACCTTC.

The gene calls are TRBV27 and TRBJ1-2; D may be TRBD1 (6 bases). CDR3 size: 15 residues. Trimming stripped 5 bases from V and 6 bases from J, with 19 bases between. CDR1 and CDR2 from the germline V gene are MNHEY and SMNVEV (reference sequence). The CDR3 sequence is CASSPHRDSVNGYTF. Written as DNA, the CDR3 is TGTGCCAGCAGTCCCCACAGGGATAGCGTCAATGGCTACACCTTC.

The CDR3 DNA sequence: TGTGCCAGCAGAGCCGGGGGGCAGGAGCAGCCCCAGCATTTT. Its protein product is CASRAGGQEQPQHF. This sequence joins TRBV6-5 and TRBJ1-5; maybe TRBD1 (6 bases). With 6 bases removed from V and 7 bases from J, the gap between germline ends came to 16 bases. CDR1 MNHEY and CDR2 SVGAGI come from the germline V gene. This CDR3 is built from 14 residues.

V gene TRBV28 combines with J gene TRBJ1-5; D uncertain. Trimming took 7 bases from V and 1 from J, leaving 14 bases between them. The CDR3 has 15 residues. CDR1 is MDHEN, CDR2 SYDVKM, per germline. The CDR3 region is CASTKGLLSNQPQHF. In nucleotides, the CDR3 is TGTGCCAGCACTAAGGGCCTATTAAGCAATCAGCCCCAGCATTTT.

The J gene is TRBJ2-7, the V gene TRBV10-1, with 9 nucleotides matching TRBD1. The CDR3 totals 15 residues. The J segment lost 5 bases and the V segment lost 3 bases, leaving 8 bases of the junction unmatched. The V gene's germline CDR1 is WNHNN and CDR2 SYGVQD (reference sequence). The CDR3, as DNA: TGCGCCAGCAGTGAAGGTGGACAGGGGCAGAACGAGCAGTACTTC. This gives the protein CASSEGGQGQNEQYF.

The chain combines TRBV5-1 with TRBJ2-1; D unresolved. The CDR3 runs 14 residues. Germline CDR1 and CDR2: SGHRS and YFSETQ. The V gene lost 7 bases and the J gene lost 0 bases, with 11 bases spanning the gap. CDR3 residues: CASGLVDSYNEQFF. In DNA, the CDR3 is TGCGCCAGCGGCCTAGTCGACTCCTACAATGAGCAGTTCTTC.

The genes are TRBV2 and TRBJ2-7, with 7 bases matching TRBD1. CDR3 length equals 14 residues. Trimming cost V 3 bases and J 5 bases; bases outside gene matches: 7. The germline gives CDR1 SNHLY, CDR2 FYNNEI. CDR3 sequence: CASSDRGIVHEQYF. The CDR3 DNA follows: TGTGCCAGCAGTGACAGGGGGATAGTCCACGAGCAGTACTTC.

The gene calls are TRBV28 and TRBJ1-4; 7 bases line up with TRBD1. The CDR3 covers 17 residues. The germline V gene has CDR1 MDHEN and CDR2 SYDVKM. Trimming cost V 1 base and J 5 bases; bases outside gene matches: 10. The CDR3 sequence is CASSLLSKGALNEKLFF. Written as DNA, the CDR3 is TGTGCCAGCAGTTTATTGAGTAAGGGGGCCTTGAATGAAAAACTGTTTTTT.

The chain employs TRBV9 and TRBJ2-3; 11 bases are shared with TRBD2. The trim removed 4 bases at V and 4 bases at J, leaving 8 bases unmatched. Per the germline V gene, CDR1 is SGDLS and CDR2 is YYNGEE. CDR3 length: 16 residues. The DNA for the CDR3 is TGTGCCAGCAGCACCCAAATAGCGGGAGGGGCAGATACGCAGTATTTT. Translating gives CASSTQIAGGADTQYF.

The chain is built from TRBV5-4 and TRBJ1-2; no definite D call. The CDR3 runs to 16 residues. Germline CDR1 and CDR2: SGHNT and YYREEE (reference sequence). The V gene lost 3 bases and the J gene lost 4 bases, with 19 bases spanning the gap. This chain's CDR3 is CASSSPAPRGSYGYTF. The CDR3 DNA reads as TGTGCCAGCAGCTCACCCGCGCCGCGGGGTTCCTATGGCTACACCTTC.

The V call is TRBV7-2, the J call TRBJ2-7; D is uncertain. The CDR3 is 13 residues long. Germline lookup yields CDR1 SGHTA and CDR2 FQGNSA. V was clipped by 1 base and J by 2 bases, with 6 bases between them. CDR3 amino acids: CASSLVKAYEQYF. The DNA of the CDR3 is TGTGCCAGCAGCTTAGTTAAGGCCTACGAGCAGTACTTC.